This T cell receptor beta chain was retrieved from a study of cytomegalovirus exposure and HLA in healthy donors. Study overall: The study placed around 85% of its approximately 360 genotyped donors in the Caucasian-associated ancestry cluster.

Germline V gives CDR1 DFQATT, CDR2 SNEGSKA (reference sequence). With V trimmed by 6 bases and J by 6 bases, 4 bases remained unmatched. This CDR3 has 11 amino acids. Overall study findings and caveats: Within an earlier analysis, most TCR beta V segments proved productive either about 90% or about 30% of the time.

As to this clone: Its target is not known.

13 Jbeta primers and 60 Vbeta primers were used for the PCR. Only in-frame clones appear in the TCRdb table, and some are missing; sequencing was by immunoSEQ multiplex PCR. This sample yields approximately 99,000 clones, of which approximately 80% are seen a single time; approximately 3.4% belongs to the top ten. The chain employs TRBV20-1 and TRBJ1-1, with 7 bases identical to TRBD1. Sequenced material: PBMCs. This TCR was sampled from a male donor in good health and CMV-seropositive. In DNA form, the CDR3 reads TGCAGTGCAAACAGGGGTTCTGAAGCTTTCTTT. This translates into CSANRGSEAFF.